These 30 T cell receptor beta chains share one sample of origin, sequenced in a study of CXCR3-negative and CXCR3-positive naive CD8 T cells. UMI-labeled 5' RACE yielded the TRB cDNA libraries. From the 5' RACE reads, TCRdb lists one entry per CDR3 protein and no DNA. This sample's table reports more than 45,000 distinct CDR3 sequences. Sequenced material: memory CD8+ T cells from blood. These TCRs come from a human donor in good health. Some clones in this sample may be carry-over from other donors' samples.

The CDR3 reads CSVEALTSGEQFF. The chain carries TRBV29-1 and TRBJ2-1; TCRdb outputs TRBD2, but without DNA this stays unchecked. Germline lookup yields CDR1 SQVTM and CDR2 ANQGSEA. The CDR3 covers 13 residues.

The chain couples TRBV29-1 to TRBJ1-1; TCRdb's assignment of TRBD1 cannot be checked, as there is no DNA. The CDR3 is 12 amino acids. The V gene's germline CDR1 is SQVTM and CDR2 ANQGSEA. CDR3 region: CSLILSGTEAFF.

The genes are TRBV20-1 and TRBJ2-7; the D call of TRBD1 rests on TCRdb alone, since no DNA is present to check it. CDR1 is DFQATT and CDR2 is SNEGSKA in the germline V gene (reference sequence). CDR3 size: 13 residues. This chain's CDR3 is CSARGQAEHEQYF.

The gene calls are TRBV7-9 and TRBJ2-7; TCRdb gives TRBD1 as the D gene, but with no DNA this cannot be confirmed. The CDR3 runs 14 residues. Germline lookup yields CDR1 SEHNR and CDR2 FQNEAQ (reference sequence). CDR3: CASSQDREGYEQYF.

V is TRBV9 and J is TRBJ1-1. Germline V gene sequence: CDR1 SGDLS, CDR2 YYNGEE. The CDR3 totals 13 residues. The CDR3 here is CASSPFGGTEAFF.

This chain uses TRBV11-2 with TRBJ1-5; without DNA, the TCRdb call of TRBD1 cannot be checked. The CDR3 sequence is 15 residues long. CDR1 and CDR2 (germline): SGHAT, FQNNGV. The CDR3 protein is CASSTGTGGLQPQHF.

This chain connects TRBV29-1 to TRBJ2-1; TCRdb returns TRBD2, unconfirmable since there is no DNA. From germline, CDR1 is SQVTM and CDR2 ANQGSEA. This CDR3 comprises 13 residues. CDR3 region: CSVELAGRLEQFF.

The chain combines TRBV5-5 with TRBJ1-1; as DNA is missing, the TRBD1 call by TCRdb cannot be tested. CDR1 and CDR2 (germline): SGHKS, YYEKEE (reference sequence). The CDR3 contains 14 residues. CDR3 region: CASNSPAEGTEAFF.

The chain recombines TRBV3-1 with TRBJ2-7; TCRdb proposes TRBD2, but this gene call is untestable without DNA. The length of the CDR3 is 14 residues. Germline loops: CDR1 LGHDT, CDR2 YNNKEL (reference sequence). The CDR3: CASSESGAPYEQYF.

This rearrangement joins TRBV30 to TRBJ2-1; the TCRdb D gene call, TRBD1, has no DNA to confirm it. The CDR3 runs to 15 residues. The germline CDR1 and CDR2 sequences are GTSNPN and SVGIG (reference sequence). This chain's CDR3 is CAWSVLGRDANEQFF. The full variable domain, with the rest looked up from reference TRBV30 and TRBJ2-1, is SQTIHQWPATLVQPVGSPLSLECTVEGTSNPNLYWYRQAAGRGLQLLFYSVGIGQISSEVPQNLSASRPQDRQFILSSKKLLLSDSGFYLCAWSVLGRDANEQFFGPGTRLTVL.

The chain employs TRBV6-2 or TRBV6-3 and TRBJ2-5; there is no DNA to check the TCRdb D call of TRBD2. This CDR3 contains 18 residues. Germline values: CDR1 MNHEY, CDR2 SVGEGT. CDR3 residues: CASSPLRGAGGPGETQYF.

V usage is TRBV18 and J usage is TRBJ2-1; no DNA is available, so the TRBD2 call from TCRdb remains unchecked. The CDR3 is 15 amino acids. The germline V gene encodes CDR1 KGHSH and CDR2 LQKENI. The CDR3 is CASSQAGGNYNEQFF. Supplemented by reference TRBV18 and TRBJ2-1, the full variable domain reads NAGVMQNPRHLVRRRGQEARLRCSPMKGHSHVYWYRQLPEEGLKFMVYLQKENIIDESGMPKERFSAEFPKEGPSILRIQQVVRGDSAAYFCASSQAGGNYNEQFFGPGTRLTVL.

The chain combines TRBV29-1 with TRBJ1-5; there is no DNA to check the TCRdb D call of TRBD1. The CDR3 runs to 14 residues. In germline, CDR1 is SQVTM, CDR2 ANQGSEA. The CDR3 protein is CSVEGGASNQPQHF.

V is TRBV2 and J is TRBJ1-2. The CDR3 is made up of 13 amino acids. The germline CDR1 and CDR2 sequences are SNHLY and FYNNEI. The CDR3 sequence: CASSEADIYGYTF.

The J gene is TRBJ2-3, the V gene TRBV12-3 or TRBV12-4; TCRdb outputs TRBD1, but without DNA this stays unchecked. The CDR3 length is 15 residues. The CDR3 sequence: CASSLTGGLTDTQYF.

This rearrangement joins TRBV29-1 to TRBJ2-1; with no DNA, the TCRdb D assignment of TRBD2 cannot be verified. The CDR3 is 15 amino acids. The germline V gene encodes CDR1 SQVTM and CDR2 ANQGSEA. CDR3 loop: CSVVPVRGGLNEQFF.

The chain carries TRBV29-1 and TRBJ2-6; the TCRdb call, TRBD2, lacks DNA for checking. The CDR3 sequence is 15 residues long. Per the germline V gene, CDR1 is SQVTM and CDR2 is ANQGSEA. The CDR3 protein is CSVVDPPSGANVLTF.

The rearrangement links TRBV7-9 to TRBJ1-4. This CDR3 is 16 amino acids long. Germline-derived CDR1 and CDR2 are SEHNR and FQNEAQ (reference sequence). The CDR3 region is CASSLVLDSTNEKLFF.

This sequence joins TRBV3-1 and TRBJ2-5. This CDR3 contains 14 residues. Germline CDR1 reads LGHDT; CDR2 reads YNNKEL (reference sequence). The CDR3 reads CASSQPDDGETQYF.

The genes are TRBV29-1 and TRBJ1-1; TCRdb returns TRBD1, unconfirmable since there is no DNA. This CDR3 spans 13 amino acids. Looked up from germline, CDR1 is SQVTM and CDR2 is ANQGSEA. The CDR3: CSGRGQMNTEAFF.

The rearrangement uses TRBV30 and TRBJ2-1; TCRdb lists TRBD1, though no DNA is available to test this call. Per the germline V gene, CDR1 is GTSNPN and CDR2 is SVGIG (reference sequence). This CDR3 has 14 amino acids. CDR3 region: CAWEPGQSYNEQFF.

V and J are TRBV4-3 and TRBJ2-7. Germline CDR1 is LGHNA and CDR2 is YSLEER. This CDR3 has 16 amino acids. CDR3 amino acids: CASSQSPEGESYEQYF.

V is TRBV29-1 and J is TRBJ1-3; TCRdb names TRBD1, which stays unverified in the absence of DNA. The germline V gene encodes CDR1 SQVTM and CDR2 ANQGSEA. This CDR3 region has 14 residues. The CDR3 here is CSARTGRSGNTIYF.

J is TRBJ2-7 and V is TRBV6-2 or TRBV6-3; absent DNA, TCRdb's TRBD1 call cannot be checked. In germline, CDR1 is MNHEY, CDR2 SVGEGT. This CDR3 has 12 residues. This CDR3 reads CASGTASYEQYF.

This chain's CDR3 is CASSLVGARFYEQYF. This chain uses TRBV7-9 with TRBJ2-7; TCRdb indicates TRBD1, and absent DNA this call remains unverified. The CDR3 covers 15 residues. The germline CDR1 and CDR2 sequences are SEHNR and FQNEAQ (reference sequence).

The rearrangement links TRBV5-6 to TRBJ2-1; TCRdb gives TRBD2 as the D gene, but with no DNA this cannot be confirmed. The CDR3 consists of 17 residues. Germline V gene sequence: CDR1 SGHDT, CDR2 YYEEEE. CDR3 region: CASNHWGPAGVDNEQFF.

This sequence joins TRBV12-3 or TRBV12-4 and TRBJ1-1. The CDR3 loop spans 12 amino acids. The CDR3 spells CASSLAWTEAFF.

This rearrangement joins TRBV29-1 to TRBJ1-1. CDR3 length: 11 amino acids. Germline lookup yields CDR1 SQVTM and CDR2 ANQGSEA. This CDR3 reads CSVVRGHEAFF.

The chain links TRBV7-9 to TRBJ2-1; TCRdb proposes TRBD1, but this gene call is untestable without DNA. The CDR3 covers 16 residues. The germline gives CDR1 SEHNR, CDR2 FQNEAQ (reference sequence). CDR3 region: CASSPGTGEDYNEQFF.

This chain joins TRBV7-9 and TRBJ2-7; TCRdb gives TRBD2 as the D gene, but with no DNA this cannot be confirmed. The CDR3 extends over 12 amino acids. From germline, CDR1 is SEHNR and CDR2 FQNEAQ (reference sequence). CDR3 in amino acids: CASSPYGNEQYF. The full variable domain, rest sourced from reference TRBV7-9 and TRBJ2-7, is DTGVSQNPRHKITKRGQNVTFRCDPISEHNRLYWYRQTLGQGPEFLTYFQNEAQLEKSRLLSDRFSAERPKGSFSTLEIQRTEQGDSAMYLCASSPYGNEQYFGPGTRLTVT.